Listed here are 5 T cell receptor beta chains from one sample, sequenced in a study of blood T cell repertoires in COVID-19. Some clones are missing from TCRdb's copy, which holds only in-frame ones; the method was immunoSEQ multiplex PCR. In the table there are tens of thousands of clones, over 75% of which are singletons. Sequenced material: peripheral blood. The receptors stem from a man aged 60 to 75 with acute or convalescent COVID-19.

The chain couples TRBV19 to TRBJ1-1; 7 nucleotides match TRBD1. Germline V lookup: CDR1 LNHDA, CDR2 SQIVND (reference sequence). The CDR3 loop spans 15 amino acids. J gave up 3 bases and V 3 bases, and 7 bases lay outside the gene matches. CDR3 sequence (DNA): TGTGCCAGTAGTATCGCACCGACAGGGCACACTGAAGCTTTCTTT. Protein product: CASSIAPTGHTEAFF.

The genes are TRBV7-2 and TRBJ2-2; 9 positions match TRBD1. V lost 4 bases and J lost 8; bases outside the gene matches: 5. This CDR3 spans 14 amino acids. Germline values: CDR1 SGHTA, CDR2 FQGNSA. This CDR3 is CASSWDRASGELFF. The CDR3 nucleotides read TGTGCCAGCAGCTGGGACAGGGCTTCTGGGGAGCTGTTTTTT.

The V gene is TRBV7-2, the J gene TRBJ1-4; no reliable D call. The germline V gene encodes CDR1 SGHTA and CDR2 FQGNSA. This CDR3 contains 17 residues. The V end lost 2 bases, the J end lost 0 bases, and 13 bases lay between the germline ends. The CDR3 sequence is CASSLSLPVATNEKLFF. CDR3 nucleotides: TGTGCCAGCAGCTTATCACTGCCCGTTGCAACTAATGAAAAACTGTTTTTT.

The CDR3 here is CASSQRLDNEQFF. In nucleotides, the CDR3 is TGTGCCAGCAGCCAGAGACTAGACAATGAGCAGTTCTTC. The J gene is TRBJ2-1, the V gene TRBV3-1 (or the pseudogene TRBV3-2); D possibly corresponds to TRBD2 (6 bases). Trimming removed 3 bases at V and 5 bases at J, with 8 bases between. CDR3 length: 13 amino acids. CDR1 is LGHDT and CDR2 is YNNKEL in the germline V gene (reference sequence).

This clone was recorded a few times. The chain links TRBV4-2 to TRBJ2-2, with 7 bases aligning to TRBD2. Germline V gene data show CDR1 as LGHNA and CDR2 as YNFKEQ. V lost 3 bases and J lost 5; bases outside the gene matches: 6. The CDR3 consists of 15 residues. The CDR3 reads CASSQGRVETGELFF. The CDR3 coding sequence is TGTGCCAGCAGCCAGGGGAGGGTCGAAACCGGGGAGCTGTTTTTT.